This T cell receptor beta chain is from a study of PD-1 blockade in mismatch repair-deficient tumors. Assay: immunoSEQ multiplex PCR; the TCRdb copy retains only in-frame clones and omits some. The sample carries 60,000 to 65,000 clones, around 88% recorded once. The germline V gene has CDR1 MNHNY and CDR2 SVGAGI (reference sequence). The V segment lost 6 bases and the J segment 5 bases; nucleotides outside the gene matches: 0. CDR3 length: 11 amino acids. The receptor was isolated from an adult with mismatch repair-deficient cancer. The sequencing here drew on peripheral blood, taken 52 weeks after starting pembrolizumab. This rearrangement joins TRBV6-6 to TRBJ1-2, with 7 positions matching TRBD1. The CDR3 coding sequence is TGTGCCAGCAGGGGACAGTATGGCTACACCTTC. As protein: CASRGQYGYTF.